One sample yielded the 17 T cell receptor beta chains listed below, sequenced in a study of T cell changes during pregnancy in multiple sclerosis. TCRdb's table, derived via immunoSEQ multiplex PCR, lists solely in-frame clones and lacks some. The sample shows tens of thousands of clones, roughly 90% of them seen only once. Sequenced here: peripheral blood, sampled after pregnancy. The source of these receptors is a female donor in good health, enrolled as a control in a pregnancy study.

V is TRBV10-3 and J is TRBJ1-2; 7 bases align to TRBD1. There are 15 residues in the CDR3. Germline trimming cut 4 bases from V and 5 bases from J; bases unmatched to any gene: 10. The V gene's germline CDR1 is ENHRY and CDR2 SYGVKD. CDR3: CAISVPGTEYYGYTF. Written as DNA, the CDR3 is TGTGCCATCAGTGTACCCGGGACAGAATATTATGGCTACACCTTC.

This clone turned up a few times. V is TRBV11-2 and J is TRBJ1-2; D is ambiguous. The CDR3 runs to 15 residues. V lost 0 bases, J lost 5 bases, and 13 bases lay in between. Germline assignment: CDR1 SGHAT and CDR2 FQNNGV. Here the CDR3 DNA reads TGTGCCAGCAGCTTAGATCCCTCCCCCGTATATGGCTACACCTTC. Translated, it gives CASSLDPSPVYGYTF. The full variable domain, in which reference TRBV11-2 and TRBJ1-2 provide the parts outside the CDR3, is EAGVAQSPRYKIIEKRQSVAFWCNPISGHATLYWYQQILGQGPKLLIQFQNNGVVDDSQLPKDRFSAERLKGVDSTLKIQPAKLEDSAVYLCASSLDPSPVYGYTFGSGTRLTVV.

This clone was seen a handful of times. V gene TRBV30 combines with J gene TRBJ1-5; a weak D match, TRBD1 (5 bases). The CDR3 consists of 13 residues. Germline CDR1 and CDR2: GTSNPN and SVGIG (reference sequence). Trimming removed 1 base at V and 7 bases at J, with 11 bases between. The DNA of the CDR3 is TGTGCCTGGAGTGCTGCAGGGAACCAGCCCCAGCATTTT. This sequence encodes CAWSAAGNQPQHF.

The V and J genes are TRBV23-1 and TRBJ1-5; 7 bases map to TRBD1. TRBV23-1 is assigned to the ORF class and has an uncertain function. V lost 7 bases and J lost 1; bases outside the gene matches: 13. The CDR3 length is 17 residues. This chain's CDR3 is CASTTPDREESNQPQHF. In DNA, the CDR3 is TGCGCCAGCACAACCCCAGACAGGGAGGAGAGCAATCAGCCCCAGCATTTT.

The table lists this clone with a count of one. This chain joins TRBV7-2 and TRBJ2-3; 12 bases map to TRBD2. The CDR3 has 16 residues. The germline CDR1 and CDR2 sequences are SGHTA and FQGNSA. The trim removed 1 base at V and 1 base at J, leaving 0 bases unmatched. The CDR3, as DNA: TGTGCCAGCAGCTTAGGACTAGCGGGGGGCACAGATACGCAGTATTTT. Its protein product is CASSLGLAGGTDTQYF.

The CDR3 DNA reads TGCGCCAGCAGCTTGGCCCGGGACGGGAGGAGAGACTCTGGAAACACCATATATTTT. It translates to CASSLARDGRRDSGNTIYF. The chain is built from TRBV5-1 and TRBJ1-3; TRBD1 might be the D (5 bases). CDR1 and CDR2 from the germline V gene are SGHRS and YFSETQ. This CDR3 comprises 19 residues. Trimming pared 0 bases from V and 0 bases from J, leaving 19 bases between. The full variable domain, with the rest looked up from reference TRBV5-1 and TRBJ1-3, is KAGVTQTPRYLIKTRGQQVTLSCSPISGHRSVSWYQQTPGQGLQFLFEYFSETQRNKGNFPGRFSGRQFSNSRSEMNVSTLELGDSALYLCASSLARDGRRDSGNTIYFGEGSWLTVV.

The V gene is TRBV7-2, the J gene TRBJ2-2; 7 bases agree with TRBD1. The CDR3 sequence is 14 residues long. J lost 2 bases, V lost 7 bases, and 4 bases had no gene match. The germline V gene encodes CDR1 SGHTA and CDR2 FQGNSA. This CDR3 reads CASTRDRNTGELFF. Here the CDR3 DNA reads TGTGCCAGCACCCGGGACAGAAACACCGGGGAGCTGTTTTTT.

The table lists this clone with many counts. V usage is TRBV2 and J usage is TRBJ1-3, with D perhaps TRBD1 (6 bases). Trimming took off 3 bases at V and 8 bases at J, with 8 bases between the two ends. Germline V gives CDR1 SNHLY, CDR2 FYNNEI. This CDR3 has 12 residues. The CDR3 sequence is CASSEDRHTIYF. The CDR3 DNA is TGTGCCAGCAGTGAGGACAGACACACCATATATTTT.

In DNA form, the CDR3 reads TGCGCCAGCAGCACGGCCCCTCGACAGGGGGCAGAGACCCAGTACTTC. Its translation is CASSTAPRQGAETQYF. This chain joins TRBV5-1 and TRBJ2-5; 10 bases fit TRBD1. Germline loops: CDR1 SGHRS, CDR2 YFSETQ. With V trimmed by 4 bases and J by 4 bases, 10 bases remained unmatched. CDR3 size: 16 residues.

V gene TRBV27 combines with J gene TRBJ1-6; tentatively, D is TRBD1 (6 bases). With 2 bases removed from V and 10 bases from J, the gap between germline ends came to 12 bases. This CDR3 has 14 amino acids. CDR1 is MNHEY, CDR2 SMNVEV, per germline (reference sequence). The CDR3 loop reads CASSLDRPGSPLHF. Here the CDR3 DNA reads TGTGCCAGCAGTTTAGACAGGCCTGGGTCACCCCTCCACTTT.

The chain uses TRBV4-3 and TRBJ2-7; a weak D match, TRBD1 (5 bases). Germline V gene sequence: CDR1 LGHNA, CDR2 YSLEER. Trimming removed 0 bases from V and 5 bases from J, with 14 bases in between. The CDR3 is 15 amino acids. This CDR3 is CASSQDRGRSDEQYF. The CDR3 DNA sequence: TGCGCCAGCAGCCAAGATAGGGGCAGGAGCGACGAGCAGTACTTC.

The genes are TRBV30 and TRBJ1-4; 9 bases are shared with TRBD1. There are 13 residues in the CDR3. V was clipped by 5 bases and J by 6 bases; unmatched bases: 4. Per the germline V gene, CDR1 is GTSNPN and CDR2 is SVGIG (reference sequence). This chain's CDR3 is CAWARDRDEKLFF. CDR3 nucleotides: TGTGCCTGGGCACGGGACAGGGATGAAAAACTGTTTTTT. The full variable domain, its missing parts supplied by reference TRBV30 and TRBJ1-4, is SQTIHQWPATLVQPVGSPLSLECTVEGTSNPNLYWYRQAAGRGLQLLFYSVGIGQISSEVPQNLSASRPQDRQFILSSKKLLLSDSGFYLCAWARDRDEKLFFGSGTQLSVL.

The chain links TRBV10-3 to TRBJ2-1; the D is unclear. Germline loops: CDR1 ENHRY, CDR2 SYGVKD. The CDR3 has 12 amino acids. The V gene lost 5 bases and the J gene lost 8 bases, with 10 bases spanning the gap. CDR3 DNA sequence: TGTGCCATCAGTCCCCGACTGGATGAGCAGTTCTTC. Translated: CAISPRLDEQFF.

The chain uses TRBV27 and TRBJ2-1; D perhaps matches TRBD1 (5 bases). The CDR3 is made up of 14 amino acids. CDR1 MNHEY and CDR2 SMNVEV come from the germline V gene (reference sequence). V was clipped by 2 bases and J by 2 bases, with 7 bases between them. The CDR3 spells CASSLLQAYNEQFF. The CDR3 DNA reads as TGTGCCAGCAGTTTACTACAGGCCTACAATGAGCAGTTCTTC.

J is TRBJ2-1 and V is TRBV5-4; TRBD2 aligns across 7 bases. The CDR3 consists of 14 residues. The germline CDR1 and CDR2 sequences are SGHNT and YYREEE (reference sequence). V was clipped by 7 bases and J by 14 bases; unmatched bases: 18. The CDR3 nucleotides read TGTGCCAGCTCCCCGAGGGAGGGGTCATCCGAAGAGTTCTTC. Residues: CASSPREGSSEEFF. Based on the CDR3 plus reference TRBV5-4 and TRBJ2-1, the full variable domain is ETGVTQSPTHLIKTRGQQVTLRCSSQSGHNTVSWYQQALGQGPQFIFQYYREEENGRGNFPPRFSGLQFPNYSSELNVNALELDDSALYLCASSPREGSSEEFFGPGTRLTVL.

The CDR3 reads CAISESQQSNEKLFF. The CDR3 bases are TGTGCCATCAGTGAGTCACAACAGTCGAATGAAAAACTGTTTTTT. The chain recombines TRBV10-3 with TRBJ1-4; D remains unclear. Trimming pared 0 bases from V and 5 bases from J, leaving 10 bases between. The CDR3 has 15 residues. Germline-derived CDR1 and CDR2 are ENHRY and SYGVKD.

The chain joins TRBV30 to TRBJ2-1, with D possibly being TRBD2 (5 bases). CDR1 and CDR2 (germline): GTSNPN, SVGIG (reference sequence). CDR3 length: 11 residues. The V end lost 7 bases, the J end lost 10 bases, and 14 bases lay between the germline ends. The CDR3 here is CAYEPGGEQFF. CDR3 coding DNA: TGTGCCTATGAACCAGGCGGGGAGCAGTTCTTC.